The source of this T cell receptor (beta chain) is a study of CD8+ T cells in alopecia areata. Notes on the study in general: Across lesional scalp, and particularly alopecia totalis/universalis, clonality surpassed that of normal scalp.

This clone has a handful of counts. Its antigen is unidentified. Treatment described: oral pan-JAK inhibitor, 5-10 mg twice daily. Peripheral blood and lesional scalp punch biopsies were taken from alopecia areata patients. Once RNA had been extracted, it was reverse transcribed into cDNA to act as the sequencing template. Profiled with immunoSEQ multiplex PCR; TCRdb holds only in-frame clones, not every one. The sample gives 150,000 to 200,000 clones, approximately 65% of which show up once; more than 0.7% is in the top ten. Source: CD4+ T cells sorted from blood, taken at week 4, from a patient treated with tofacitinib. The source of this sequence is a human donor with alopecia areata.

This CDR3 is CASSKPGGNTEAFF. Written as DNA, the CDR3 is TGTGCCAGCAGTAAACCGGGGGGGAACACTGAAGCTTTCTTT. The chain has TRBV6-5 and TRBJ1-1, with a tentative D call TRBD1 (5 bases). The length of the CDR3 is 14 residues. CDR1 and CDR2 from the germline V gene are MNHEY and SVGAGI. V lost 5 bases, J lost 1 base, and 11 bases lay in between.